The clone carrying this T cell receptor (beta chain) occurred a few times. The antigen is not known. These data originate in a study of T-cell memory formation after mild COVID-19. Study-level information: TCR clusters were mostly confined to one donor each.

General study results and limits: Mostly located in CM and EM were contracting CD4+ clones, with contracting CD8+ clones located in EMRA. Clones shrinking from day 15 to 85 showed even CD4/CD8 mixes; later expanders tilted CD4+.

The CDR3 runs to 12 residues. V shed 0 bases and J shed 12 bases, with 12 bases lying between them. Each CDR3 protein is one row after TCRdb ran MiXCR on the 5' RACE reads. The data contain some 350,000 distinct CDR3 sequences, around 15% of them seen just once; the ten biggest clones take up 20% to 25%. V gene TRBV12-3 or TRBV12-4 combines with J gene TRBJ2-7; possible D gene TRBD1, 6 bases. Sequenced material: PBMCs or a T cell subset sorted from them (not recorded which). This receptor was obtained from a man aged 18 to 35 who had mild COVID-19 (a few samples of this study predate the infection). Cell type and time point are not known. The CDR3 is CASSLAVGAAYF. CDR3 nucleotides: TGTGCCAGCAGTTTAGCGGTGGGGGCCGCGTACTTC.